The 28 T cell receptor beta chains presented below share a single source sample, sequenced in a study of T cell repertoires in aging, cancer and after chemotherapy. TRB rearrangements spanning V, D and J were amplified using mixed TRB-A/B primers. TCRdb used MiXCR to reprocess the multiplex PCR reads, holding one entry per CDR3 protein. This sample has several thousand distinct CDR3 sequences; around a third occur once, and the top ten carry under 20%. TCR beta rearrangements were amplified from peripheral blood genomic DNA. Sequencing was performed on blood. Receptors originate from a human donor with a blood cancer. The donor label of this sample is uncertain.

In its sample, this clonotype ranks as medium-sized. The DNA of the CDR3 is TGCAGCGGTGTGCGGGGGGGCGATGGCTACACCTTC. Protein: CSGVRGGDGYTF. The chain couples TRBV29-1 to TRBJ1-2; D is possibly TRBD1 (6 bases). Germline V gene lookup returns CDR1 SQVTM and CDR2 ANQGSEA. The CDR3 loop spans 12 amino acids. V was clipped by 7 bases and J by 6 bases, with 15 bases between them.

This clonotype was picked up a small number of times. The chain carries TRBV6-2 or TRBV6-3 and TRBJ2-7; unclear D gene. The V and J ends lost 2 bases and 3 bases respectively, with 5 bases between them. The CDR3 is 12 amino acids. Germline-derived CDR1 and CDR2 are MNHEY and SVGEGT. The CDR3 loop reads CASSYAIYEQYF. The DNA of the CDR3 is TGTGCCAGCAGTTACGCGATCTACGAGCAGTACTTC.

The CDR3 spells CASSWTGTNYGYTF. CDR3 DNA sequence: TGTGCCAGCAGCTGGACAGGGACTAACTATGGCTACACCTTC. The rearrangement links TRBV6-1 to TRBJ1-2; 8 bases are shared with TRBD1. Trimming cost V 6 bases and J 0 bases; bases outside gene matches: 3. Germline values: CDR1 MNHNS, CDR2 SASEGT. This CDR3 region has 14 residues.

Regarding this clonotype: Just one base apart from a much larger clone, this may be a read error. The DNA of the CDR3 is TGTGCCAGCAGCCCCTGGTCGGACTTGCGGAAGTTTGTGGAGGTTGAGCAGTTCTTC. Translating gives CASSPWSDLRKFVEVEQFF. The genes are TRBV11-3 and TRBJ2-1; the D gene is possibly TRBD2 (5 bases). The germline V gene encodes CDR1 SGHNT and CDR2 YENEEA. The CDR3 is 19 amino acids. Trimming pared 5 bases from V and 9 bases from J, leaving 32 bases between.

The gene calls are TRBV27 and TRBJ1-1; 7 positions match TRBD1. Germline lookup yields CDR1 MNHEY and CDR2 SMNVEV (reference sequence). The length of the CDR3 is 14 residues. With V trimmed by 2 bases and J by 7 bases, 7 bases remained unmatched. This chain's CDR3 is CASSLRDSSNEAFF. CDR3 sequence (DNA): TGTGCCAGCAGTTTACGGGACAGTAGCAATGAAGCTTTCTTT.

The chain employs TRBV5-1 and TRBJ2-5; TRBD1 matches at 10 bases. CDR3 length: 14 residues. V lost 0 bases and J lost 4; bases outside the gene matches: 0. In germline, CDR1 is SGHRS, CDR2 YFSETQ. CDR3 in amino acids: CASSLGQGAETQYF. For the CDR3, the DNA is TGCGCCAGCAGCTTGGGACAGGGGGCAGAGACCCAGTACTTC.

This chain connects TRBV10-3 to TRBJ2-3, with D maybe TRBD2 (6 bases). Germline V gene lookup returns CDR1 ENHRY and CDR2 SYGVKD. The CDR3 has 16 residues. V lost 4 bases, J lost 0 bases, and 14 bases lay in between. The CDR3 nucleotides read TGTGCCATCAGTGGAAAAGCAGGGACTAGCACAGATACGCAGTATTTT. Residues: CAISGKAGTSTDTQYF.

Regarding this clonotype: The junction does not match germline at one end; this may be a read error. The chain combines TRBV20-1 with TRBJ2-3, with 12 nucleotides matching TRBD2. Germline-derived CDR1 and CDR2 are DFQATT and SNEGSKA (reference sequence). The CDR3 has 14 residues. The CDR3 region has the DNA TGCAGTGCTGCTACGACTAGCGGGAGAAAATACGCAGTATTT. It specifies CSAATTSGRKYAVF.

V usage is TRBV20-1 and J usage is TRBJ2-3; 10 nucleotides match TRBD2. J was trimmed by 2 bases and V by 0 bases; bases with no gene match: 2. This CDR3 has 15 residues. In germline, CDR1 is DFQATT, CDR2 SNEGSKA (reference sequence). The CDR3 nucleotides read TGCAGTGCTAGAGACGGACTAGCGGACACAGATACGCAGTATTTT. Encoded protein: CSARDGLADTDTQYF.

The chain joins TRBV4-1 to TRBJ2-7, with a possible D match to TRBD2 (6 bases). CDR1 and CDR2 (germline): MGHRA, YSYEKL. V lost 0 bases and J 2 bases, leaving 20 bases between the germline ends. The CDR3 covers 18 residues. For the CDR3, the DNA is TGCGCCAGCAGCCAAGAAGTTTTGCTCGCGGGGCCAACCTACGAGCAGTACTTC. It translates to CASSQEVLLAGPTYEQYF.

The chain is built from TRBV15 and TRBJ2-7; the match to TRBD1 covers 9 bases. The CDR3 contains 16 residues. The V gene end was trimmed by 0 bases and the J gene end by 4 bases; junction bases not matched to a gene: 7. Germline V gene lookup returns CDR1 LNHNV and CDR2 YYDKDF (reference sequence). The CDR3 loop is CATSRDFGTGNYEQYF. The CDR3 nucleotides read TGTGCCACCAGCAGAGATTTCGGGACAGGGAATTACGAGCAGTACTTC.

By proportion, this clonotype is medium-sized. The chain combines TRBV5-5 with TRBJ2-3; weak D call: TRBD2 (6 bases). Germline-derived CDR1 and CDR2 are SGHKS and YYEKEE (reference sequence). The CDR3 is made up of 14 amino acids. V was shortened by 4 bases and J by 4 bases, with 13 bases between the two germline ends. In DNA form, the CDR3 reads TGTGCCAGCAGCCACACTAGCACCGCAGATACGCAGTATTTT. Its protein is CASSHTSTADTQYF.

The chain employs TRBV5-6 and TRBJ1-6; TRBD1 is a possible D gene (5 bases). The CDR3 spans 14 residues. Germline assignment: CDR1 SGHDT and CDR2 YYEEEE. V lost 5 bases, J lost 7 bases, and 13 bases lay in between. The CDR3 protein is CASRNRGVNSPLHF. The DNA for the CDR3 is TGTGCCAGCAGGAATAGGGGTGTGAATTCACCCCTCCACTTT.

This clonotype is deemed medium-sized. The chain has TRBV7-6 and TRBJ2-2; D is possibly TRBD2 (6 bases). The CDR3 extends over 15 amino acids. Germline V gene lookup returns CDR1 SGHVS and CDR2 FNYEAQ. Trimming shortened V by 5 bases and J by 0 bases, and 10 bases separated the two germline ends. The DNA for the CDR3 is TGTGCCAGCAGCGGGAGGACTCCGAACACCGGGGAGCTGTTTTTT. Translating gives CASSGRTPNTGELFF.

CDR3 protein: CASNTRGVGGPNQPQHF. The CDR3 DNA is TGTGCCAGTAACACTAGGGGGGTAGGGGGGCCAAATCAGCCCCAGCATTTT. The V call is TRBV19, the J call TRBJ1-5; weak D call: TRBD1 (6 bases). Germline assignment: CDR1 LNHDA and CDR2 SQIVND (reference sequence). The V end was cut by 7 bases, the J end by 4 bases, with 23 bases between. The CDR3 sequence is 17 residues long.

The chain carries TRBV7-9 and TRBJ1-1, with 8 bases that match TRBD1. This CDR3 is 14 amino acids long. Losses at the gene ends were 4 bases for V and 5 bases for J; bases not matched to a gene: 6. Germline loops: CDR1 SEHNR, CDR2 FQNEAQ (reference sequence). In nucleotides, the CDR3 is TGTGCCAGCAGCTACAGGGGGGTGAGGACTGAAGCTTTCTTT. It yields the protein CASSYRGVRTEAFF.

The V gene is TRBV11-3, the J gene TRBJ1-1; no definite D call. The CDR3 is 15 residues long. V lost 0 bases and J lost 5, with 13 bases in between. Germline CDR1 reads SGHNT; CDR2 reads YENEEA. The CDR3 DNA is TGTGCCAGCAGCTTAGACTACTTAGGTGTAACTGAAGCTTTCTTT. Its translation is CASSLDYLGVTEAFF.

This clonotype is medium-sized in the sample. CDR3 residues: CATSRSTGGGNEKLFF. DNA of the CDR3: TGTGCCACCAGCAGAAGCACAGGGGGAGGTAATGAAAAACTGTTTTTT. V is TRBV15 and J is TRBJ1-4; 8 nucleotides align to TRBD1. Germline V gene sequence: CDR1 LNHNV, CDR2 YYDKDF (reference sequence). J gave up 4 bases and V 2 bases, and 6 bases lay outside the gene matches. The CDR3 is 16 residues long.

The rearrangement uses TRBV6-2 or TRBV6-3 and TRBJ1-2; possibly TRBD1 for D (5 bases). From germline, CDR1 is MNHEY and CDR2 SVGEGT. The CDR3 covers 15 residues. The V gene lost 4 bases and the J gene lost 8 bases, with 20 bases spanning the gap. CDR3 protein: CASSSPVGGWRGYTF. The DNA for the CDR3 is TGTGCCAGCAGTTCCCCGGTCGGGGGATGGAGGGGCTACACCTTC.

The V and J genes are TRBV19 and TRBJ2-7, with D perhaps assigned TRBD1 or TRBD2 (6 bases each). Germline V lookup: CDR1 LNHDA, CDR2 SQIVND (reference sequence). Deletions cut 1 base from V and 7 bases from J, with 17 bases between. The CDR3 runs to 15 residues. CDR3 amino acids: CASSIVDGGAGEQYF. The CDR3, as DNA: TGTGCCAGTAGTATAGTAGACGGGGGCGCGGGGGAGCAGTACTTC.

The genes are TRBV19 and TRBJ1-1; D gene unclear. Germline assignment: CDR1 LNHDA and CDR2 SQIVND (reference sequence). V dropped 4 bases and J dropped 5 bases, with 20 bases sitting between them. The CDR3 is made up of 16 amino acids. For the CDR3, the DNA is TGTGCCAGTAGTAACCCCCACCGAGAGGGAAGGACTGAAGCTTTCTTT. Translation: CASSNPHREGRTEAFF. Full variable domain (rest looked up from reference TRBV19 and TRBJ1-1): DGGITQSPKYLFRKEGQNVTLSCEQNLNHDAMYWYRQDPGQGLRLIYYSQIVNDFQKGDIAEGYSVSREKKESFPLTVTSAQKNPTAFYLCASSNPHREGRTEAFFGQGTRLTVV.

By its share, this clonotype is medium-sized. CDR3 in amino acids: CASSHFIAGALYNEQFF. In DNA form, the CDR3 reads TGTGCCAGCAGTCACTTCATAGCGGGAGCCTTATACAATGAGCAGTTCTTC. J is TRBJ2-1 and V is TRBV6-5, with 9 bases fitting TRBD2. Trimming at V came to 5 bases and at J to 4 bases, leaving 12 bases not matched to a gene. Looked up from germline, CDR1 is MNHEY and CDR2 is SVGAGI. The CDR3 is 17 amino acids.

The chain links TRBV27 to TRBJ2-1, with TRBD1 matching over 7 bases. V lost 6 bases and J lost 3; bases outside the gene matches: 11. CDR3 length equals 16 residues. CDR1 MNHEY and CDR2 SMNVEV come from the germline V gene (reference sequence). CDR3 amino acids: CASSPADRVGYNEQFF. The CDR3, as DNA: TGTGCCAGCAGCCCAGCCGACAGGGTCGGCTACAATGAGCAGTTCTTC.

In its sample, this clonotype was seen a few times. The J gene is TRBJ2-5, the V gene TRBV5-6; 12 nucleotides align to TRBD2. Germline trimming cut 2 bases from V and 1 base from J; bases unmatched to any gene: 9. CDR1 and CDR2 (germline): SGHDT, YYEEEE. CDR3 length: 18 residues. The CDR3 bases are TGTGCCAGCAGCTTCCCCCGGACTAGCGGGAACCTCCAAGAGACCCAGTACTTC. It encodes CASSFPRTSGNLQETQYF.

The gene calls are TRBV24-1 and TRBJ2-3; D call uncertain. The V end lost 9 bases, the J end lost 7 bases, and 16 bases lay between the germline ends. Germline V gives CDR1 KGHDR, CDR2 SFDVKD. The CDR3 loop spans 13 amino acids. CDR3 sequence: CATSLGAVNTQYF. DNA of the CDR3: TGTGCCACCTCCCTCGGAGCAGTCAATACGCAGTATTTT.

This clonotype was observed a handful of times. The V and J genes are TRBV24-1 and TRBJ1-5; the D gene is possibly TRBD1 (5 bases). Germline CDR1 KGHDR, CDR2 SFDVKD. Trimming cost V 7 bases and J 9 bases, with 12 bases left between them. This CDR3 has 12 amino acids. CDR3 amino acids: CATSLGTGPQHF. The CDR3 DNA sequence: TGTGCCACCAGCCTAGGTACAGGGCCCCAGCATTTT.

The chain uses TRBV27 and TRBJ2-2; 7 nucleotides agree with TRBD2. From germline, CDR1 is MNHEY and CDR2 SMNVEV (reference sequence). V lost 8 bases and J lost 1; bases outside the gene matches: 7. The CDR3 covers 15 residues. CDR3 DNA: TGTGCCAGCGGAACCGGGACTAAGAACACCGGGGAGCTGTTTTTT. Translation: CASGTGTKNTGELFF.

This clonotype came up a few times. The chain couples TRBV6-1 to TRBJ1-1, with 8 nucleotides matching TRBD1. The CDR3 covers 15 residues. Germline V gene data show CDR1 as MNHNS and CDR2 as SASEGT. Trimming cost V 6 bases and J 5 bases; bases outside gene matches: 11. Written as DNA, the CDR3 is TGTGCCAGCAGCCTAGATCCAGGGGGCCGGACTGAAGCTTTCTTT. This gives the protein CASSLDPGGRTEAFF.